One sample yielded the 5 T cell receptor beta chains listed below, sequenced in a study of T cell responses to AZD1222 COVID-19 vaccine. Assay used: immunoSEQ multiplex PCR; TCRdb lists only in-frame clones, some missing. The data hold about 140,000 clones, with around 84% observed a single time. This material consisted of peripheral blood, taken 28 days after the second AZD1222 dose. Source of these receptors: an adult who received the AZD1222 COVID-19 vaccine.

This sequence joins TRBV19 and TRBJ2-3, with 9 bases lining up with TRBD2. Germline V gives CDR1 LNHDA, CDR2 SQIVND (reference sequence). This CDR3 is 14 amino acids long. V shed 9 bases and J 1 base; nucleotides not matched to a gene: 5. CDR3 loop: CASRIAGGTDTQYF. In DNA form, the CDR3 reads TGTGCCAGCCGGATAGCGGGGGGCACAGATACGCAGTATTTT.

The chain couples TRBV9 to TRBJ1-1; the D gene is possibly TRBD1 (5 bases). Trimming took off 3 bases at V and 0 bases at J, with 6 bases between the two ends. Germline V gives CDR1 SGDLS, CDR2 YYNGEE. CDR3 size: 13 residues. The CDR3 loop is CASSAGMNTEAFF. The CDR3 DNA sequence: TGTGCCAGCAGCGCAGGGATGAACACTGAAGCTTTCTTT.

The chain has TRBV6-5 and TRBJ2-7, with D unresolved. The CDR3 has 13 residues. The germline gives CDR1 MNHEY, CDR2 SVGAGI. Trimming took 4 bases from V and 6 from J, leaving 13 bases between them. CDR3 DNA sequence: TGTGCCAGCAGTTCTACCGGTCCGGGCGAGCAGTACTTC. This encodes CASSSTGPGEQYF.

This chain links TRBV3-1 (or the pseudogene TRBV3-2) with TRBJ2-3; D unresolved. The CDR3 extends over 12 amino acids. V lost 0 bases, J lost 9 bases, and 7 bases lay in between. Germline CDR1 and CDR2: LGHDT and YNNKEL (reference sequence). The CDR3 loop is CASSQDPSTQYF. The CDR3, as DNA: TGTGCCAGCAGCCAAGATCCGAGCACGCAGTATTTT.

The V gene is TRBV6-6, the J gene TRBJ1-2; tentative D call: TRBD1 (5 bases). This CDR3 has 16 amino acids. Per the germline V gene, CDR1 is MNHNY and CDR2 is SVGAGI (reference sequence). The ends were cut back, 4 bases at V and 8 bases at J, with 23 bases in the middle. CDR3 nucleotide sequence: TGTGCCAGCAGTTCCTCCTCTGACTCGGCAGGGCGAGGCTACACCTTC. It translates to CASSSSSDSAGRGYTF.